This T cell receptor (beta chain) was found in a study of post-analysis software for immune sequencing data. Across the study: Disease courses included relapsing-remitting, secondary progressive and progressive-relapsing multiple sclerosis.

Unique molecular identifiers were carried by the TCR beta cDNA libraries. TCRdb recomputed calls from the PCR reads with MiXCR, one row per CDR3 protein. The data contain hundreds of thousands of distinct CDR3 sequences, 25% to 30% of them seen just once; the ten biggest clones take up around 0.56%. CDR3 length: 16 residues. The germline V gene encodes CDR1 SGHKS and CDR2 YYEKEE (reference sequence). V lost 3 bases and J 0 bases, leaving 10 bases between the germline ends. For this clonotype: Its target is unknown.

Overall study results and limits: Compared with controls, patients had more of about five TRBV segments, including TRBV5-6, TRBV5-1 and TRBV20-1.

The sequenced sample was blood. The V and J genes are TRBV5-5 and TRBJ2-6; D gene uncertain. This TCR was sampled from a girl aged 10 to 17 with multiple sclerosis. The chain's CDR3 is CASSSHGLSGANVLTF. As DNA, the CDR3 is TGTGCCAGCAGCTCCCATGGGCTCTCTGGGGCCAACGTCCTGACTTTC.